Below, 26 T cell receptor beta chains from the same sample are listed, as sequenced in a study of OX40 agonist ivuxolimab in advanced cancers. Library prep was done by the immunoSEQ multiplex PCR assay. Imported from immuneACCESS, the table was reduced by TCRdb to in-frame sequences with V and J called. These copies leave out some clones; in studies compared against another copy, an unresolved V gene accounts for under half, and the cause of the remainder is not known. Across this sample there are approximately 15,000 clones, with roughly 71% seen only once. Of the sample, roughly 36% is held by the ten largest clones. The sequenced sample was CD4+ or CD8+ T cells sorted from blood, obtained in a trial of the OX40 agonist ivuxolimab. All receptors derive from an adult with an advanced solid tumor such as melanoma, head and neck, liver or kidney cancer.

The gene calls are TRBV5-6 and TRBJ2-5, with D tentatively TRBD2 (7 bases). Trimming shortened V by 0 bases and J by 1 base, and 13 bases separated the two germline ends. The germline CDR1 and CDR2 sequences are SGHDT and YYEEEE. This CDR3 has 16 residues. The CDR3 reads CASSLGPGGLQETQYF. Here the CDR3 DNA reads TGTGCCAGCAGCTTGGGTCCGGGGGGCCTCCAAGAGACCCAGTACTTC.

The chain combines TRBV7-6 with TRBJ1-3; TRBD1 matches at 7 bases. Germline values: CDR1 SGHVS, CDR2 FNYEAQ. The CDR3 totals 15 residues. The junction had 2 bases not matched to a gene; V was cut back by 1 base and J by 2 bases. The CDR3 here is CASSLEQGPGNTIYF. The CDR3 nucleotides are TGTGCCAGCAGCTTAGAACAGGGGCCTGGAAACACCATATATTTT.

This rearrangement joins TRBV6-1 to TRBJ2-7; 7 nucleotides match TRBD2. Germline CDR1 reads MNHNS; CDR2 reads SASEGT. Germline trimming cut 4 bases from V and 4 bases from J; bases unmatched to any gene: 13. The CDR3 contains 16 residues. This CDR3 is CASSVPLRGSTYEQYF. The CDR3 coding sequence is TGTGCCAGCAGTGTTCCGCTTCGCGGGAGTACGTACGAGCAGTACTTC.

This chain links TRBV9 with TRBJ2-6, with a tentative D call TRBD1 (6 bases). Germline V CDR1 and CDR2: SGDLS, YYNGEE. This CDR3 is built from 21 residues. V lost 2 bases to trimming and J lost 0 bases, with 24 bases between them. The CDR3 spells CASSVRAHGTKLRSGANVLTF. CDR3 nucleotide sequence: TGTGCCAGCAGCGTGCGGGCCCACGGGACAAAGCTTCGCTCTGGGGCCAACGTCCTGACTTTC.

This clone was found once. This sequence joins TRBV6-5 and TRBJ2-1; D unresolved. Trimming removed 2 bases from V and 6 bases from J, with 8 bases in between. Germline-derived CDR1 and CDR2 are MNHEY and SVGAGI. This CDR3 comprises 13 residues. CDR3 residues: CASSYGHPNEQFF. CDR3 sequence (DNA): TGTGCCAGCAGTTACGGCCATCCCAATGAGCAGTTCTTC.

The chain recombines TRBV4-1 with TRBJ1-1; perhaps TRBD1 as D (5 bases). Trimming took 6 bases from V and 0 from J, leaving 17 bases between them. CDR1 is MGHRA and CDR2 is YSYEKL in the germline V gene. This CDR3 is 16 amino acids long. CDR3 sequence (DNA): TGCGCCAGCAGACAGATTTCAGACAGACTGAACACTGAAGCTTTCTTT. As protein: CASRQISDRLNTEAFF.

The rearrangement links TRBV6-5 to TRBJ2-7; 8 bases match TRBD1. The ends lost 5 bases at V and 5 bases at J; junction bases unmatched: 8. The CDR3 sequence is 14 residues long. Per germline, CDR1 MNHEY and CDR2 SVGAGI. The CDR3 here is CASSPGQGVHEQYF. CDR3 DNA sequence: TGTGCCAGCAGTCCCGGACAGGGAGTCCACGAGCAGTACTTC.

The genes are TRBV13 and TRBJ2-3, with 10 bases lining up with TRBD1. The CDR3 is 17 amino acids. Germline CDR1 and CDR2: PRHDT and FYEKMQ (reference sequence). V shed 1 base and J 4 bases; nucleotides not matched to a gene: 8. Here the CDR3 reads CASSLDPGQGLADTQYF. DNA for the CDR3: TGTGCCAGCAGCTTAGACCCGGGACAGGGGTTGGCAGATACGCAGTATTTT.

V usage is TRBV5-1 and J usage is TRBJ1-6; D unclear. The V gene's germline CDR1 is SGHRS and CDR2 YFSETQ. Trimming stripped 6 bases from V and 0 bases from J, with 7 bases between. This CDR3 region has 14 residues. CDR3 sequence reads: CASIPGSYNSPLHF. The CDR3 DNA reads TGCGCCAGCATACCAGGCTCCTATAATTCACCCCTCCACTTT.

The J gene is TRBJ2-5, the V gene TRBV19; a weak D match, TRBD2 (6 bases). The CDR3 is made up of 16 amino acids. With 7 bases removed from V and 1 base from J, the gap between germline ends came to 19 bases. Per germline, CDR1 LNHDA and CDR2 SQIVND (reference sequence). The CDR3 DNA reads as TGTGCCAGTATTGGGCCATCTCCCGGGGGCCAAGAGACCCAGTACTTC. Protein product: CASIGPSPGGQETQYF.

The chain is built from TRBV6-5 and TRBJ1-2, with a tentative D call TRBD1 (5 bases). In germline, CDR1 is MNHEY, CDR2 SVGAGI. Deletions cut 6 bases from V and 1 base from J, with 15 bases between. The CDR3 extends over 15 amino acids. The CDR3 sequence is CASSPSPDSNYGYTF. CDR3 bases: TGTGCCAGCAGCCCCTCCCCCGACAGTAACTATGGCTACACCTTC.

The chain employs TRBV28 and TRBJ2-7, with D perhaps TRBD1 or TRBD2 (6 bases each). CDR3 length: 13 amino acids. Germline loops: CDR1 MDHEN, CDR2 SYDVKM. The V gene lost 2 bases and the J gene lost 5 bases, with 10 bases spanning the gap. The CDR3 protein is CASSLRGANEQYF. The DNA for the CDR3 is TGTGCCAGCAGTTTAAGGGGGGCGAACGAGCAGTACTTC.

The rearrangement joins TRBV7-8 to TRBJ2-7; TRBD1 is a possible D gene (6 bases). This CDR3 has 14 amino acids. Germline-derived CDR1 and CDR2 are SGHVS and FQNEAQ. V gave up 5 bases and J gave up 3 bases, with 14 bases separating them. CDR3 bases: TGTGCCAGCAGCCCACCGAGACAGGACTACGAGCAGTACTTC. As protein: CASSPPRQDYEQYF.

This chain uses TRBV28 with TRBJ2-5, with 13 bases identical to TRBD2. There are 16 residues in the CDR3. The J segment lost 1 base and the V segment lost 4 bases, leaving 3 bases of the junction unmatched. CDR1 is MDHEN and CDR2 is SYDVKM in the germline V gene. The CDR3 spells CASSSRLAGGQETQYF. The CDR3 bases are TGTGCCAGCAGTTCTAGACTAGCGGGAGGCCAAGAGACCCAGTACTTC.

The rearrangement joins TRBV29-1 to TRBJ1-2; tentative D call: TRBD1 (5 bases). The CDR3 covers 12 residues. V shed 3 bases and J shed 6 bases, with 11 bases lying between them. Germline CDR1 and CDR2: SQVTM and ANQGSEA. The CDR3 region is CSVELDTHGYTF. DNA of the CDR3: TGCAGCGTTGAGCTGGACACTCATGGCTACACCTTC.

This chain uses TRBV11-2 with TRBJ2-7, with D unresolved. Germline CDR1 reads SGHAT; CDR2 reads FQNNGV. The CDR3 is made up of 13 amino acids. Deletions cut 5 bases from V and 1 base from J, with 9 bases between. CDR3: CASSPRASYEQYF. The CDR3 nucleotides are TGTGCCAGCAGCCCTAGGGCATCCTACGAGCAGTACTTC. Combining the CDR3 with reference TRBV11-2 and TRBJ2-7 gives the whole variable domain EAGVAQSPRYKIIEKRQSVAFWCNPISGHATLYWYQQILGQGPKLLIQFQNNGVVDDSQLPKDRFSAERLKGVDSTLKIQPAKLEDSAVYLCASSPRASYEQYFGPGTRLTVT.

The CDR3 reads CASSFSGGTTDTQYF. The CDR3 nucleotides read TGTGCCAGCAGCTTTAGCGGGGGTACCACAGATACGCAGTATTTT. The chain employs TRBV9 and TRBJ2-3, with 9 bases lining up with TRBD2. The J segment lost 2 bases and the V segment lost 4 bases, leaving 5 bases of the junction unmatched. The CDR3 sequence is 15 residues long. The germline CDR1 and CDR2 sequences are SGDLS and YYNGEE.

This clone was seen a handful of times. This chain links TRBV10-3 with TRBJ2-7; D uncertain. Germline V lookup: CDR1 ENHRY, CDR2 SYGVKD. Trimming stripped 8 bases from V and 4 bases from J, with 9 bases between. CDR3 size: 11 residues. The CDR3 here is CAIGEGYEQYF. The CDR3, as DNA: TGTGCCATCGGAGAAGGGTACGAGCAGTACTTC.

The gene calls are TRBV5-4 and TRBJ2-7, with TRBD2 matching 7 bases. The CDR3 is made up of 16 amino acids. CDR1 is SGHNT, CDR2 YYREEE, per germline (reference sequence). After removal of 0 bases from V and 9 bases from J, the junction contained 15 bases not matched to a gene. The CDR3 spells CASSLGETSTWGPQYF. In DNA, the CDR3 is TGTGCCAGCAGCTTGGGGGAGACTAGCACGTGGGGACCGCAGTACTTC.

The J gene is TRBJ1-5, the V gene TRBV5-4; no firm D call. This CDR3 comprises 13 residues. Germline V gene lookup returns CDR1 SGHNT and CDR2 YYREEE (reference sequence). With 0 bases removed from V and 6 bases from J, the gap between germline ends came to 7 bases. In nucleotides, the CDR3 is TGTGCCAGCAGCTTGGGGATAGGTCAGCCCCAGCATTTT. Translation: CASSLGIGQPQHF. The full variable domain, in which reference TRBV5-4 and TRBJ1-5 provide the parts outside the CDR3, is ETGVTQSPTHLIKTRGQQVTLRCSSQSGHNTVSWYQQALGQGPQFIFQYYREEENGRGNFPPRFSGLQFPNYSSELNVNALELDDSALYLCASSLGIGQPQHFGDGTRLSIL.

The sample holds a few counts of this clone. The chain is built from TRBV9 and TRBJ2-7, with D perhaps assigned TRBD1 or TRBD2 (5 bases each). The CDR3 consists of 12 residues. Looked up from germline, CDR1 is SGDLS and CDR2 is YYNGEE. Trimming cost V 6 bases and J 4 bases, with 11 bases left between them. The CDR3: CASNGGEYEQYF. DNA for the CDR3: TGTGCCAGCAATGGGGGAGAGTACGAGCAGTACTTC.

This chain uses TRBV10-1 with TRBJ2-7; 7 nucleotides align to TRBD1. Trimming took 3 bases from V and 3 from J; bases not matched to a gene: 5. The CDR3 is 14 residues long. Germline CDR1 and CDR2: WNHNN and SYGVQD (reference sequence). CDR3 loop: CASSDTGDVYEQYF. DNA for the CDR3: TGCGCCAGCAGTGATACAGGGGACGTCTACGAGCAGTACTTC.

DNA of the CDR3: TGTGCCAGCAGCCTGGACCTCTACGAGCAGTACTTC. Its translation: CASSLDLYEQYF. This rearrangement joins TRBV28 to TRBJ2-7; no definite D call. Germline V CDR1 and CDR2: MDHEN, SYDVKM. Trimming left V 6 bases short and J 3 bases short, with 9 bases between. This CDR3 has 12 residues.

V and J are TRBV19 and TRBJ1-2, with D tentatively TRBD1 (6 bases). This CDR3 spans 14 amino acids. Trimming pared 6 bases from V and 4 bases from J, leaving 15 bases between. Germline CDR1 is LNHDA and CDR2 is SQIVND (reference sequence). CDR3 residues: CASRDGQHTYGYTF. DNA for the CDR3: TGTGCCAGTAGGGACGGACAGCATACCTATGGCTACACCTTC.

The chain couples TRBV27 to TRBJ1-6; the D gene is possibly TRBD1 (5 bases). CDR1 is MNHEY, CDR2 SMNVEV, per germline (reference sequence). Between the trimmed V and J ends, which lost 8 bases and 8 bases, there was a span of 19 bases. The CDR3 runs 15 residues. The CDR3 here is CASAEPAGSYSPLHF. CDR3 in DNA: TGTGCCAGCGCGGAACCTGCAGGGAGCTATTCACCCCTCCACTTT.

The chain couples TRBV28 to TRBJ1-1; tentative D call: TRBD1 (6 bases). V was cut by 2 bases and J by 1 base, with 8 bases left in between. CDR3 length: 14 residues. The germline V gene has CDR1 MDHEN and CDR2 SYDVKM. DNA of the CDR3: TGTGCCAGCAGTTTACTGGGACAGAACACTGAAGCTTTCTTT. Protein: CASSLLGQNTEAFF. The whole variable domain, remainder taken from reference TRBV28 and TRBJ1-1, is DVKVTQSSRYLVKRTGEKVFLECVQDMDHENMFWYRQDPGLGLRLIYFSYDVKMKEKGDIPEGYSVSREKKERFSLILESASTNQTSMYLCASSLLGQNTEAFFGQGTRLTVV.